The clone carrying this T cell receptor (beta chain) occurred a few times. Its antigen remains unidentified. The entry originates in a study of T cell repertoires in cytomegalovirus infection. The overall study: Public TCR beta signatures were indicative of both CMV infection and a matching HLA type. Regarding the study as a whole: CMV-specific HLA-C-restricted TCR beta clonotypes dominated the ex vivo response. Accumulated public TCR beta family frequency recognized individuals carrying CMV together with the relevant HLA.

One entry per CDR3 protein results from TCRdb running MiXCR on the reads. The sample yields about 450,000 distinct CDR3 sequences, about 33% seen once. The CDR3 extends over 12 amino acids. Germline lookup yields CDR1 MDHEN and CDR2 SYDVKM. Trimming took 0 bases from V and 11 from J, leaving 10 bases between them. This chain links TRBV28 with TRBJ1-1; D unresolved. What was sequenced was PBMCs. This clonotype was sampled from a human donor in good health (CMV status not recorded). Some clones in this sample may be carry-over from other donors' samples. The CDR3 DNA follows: TGTGCCAGCAGTTTATGGCCCCTTGGGGCTTTCTTT. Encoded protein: CASSLWPLGAFF.